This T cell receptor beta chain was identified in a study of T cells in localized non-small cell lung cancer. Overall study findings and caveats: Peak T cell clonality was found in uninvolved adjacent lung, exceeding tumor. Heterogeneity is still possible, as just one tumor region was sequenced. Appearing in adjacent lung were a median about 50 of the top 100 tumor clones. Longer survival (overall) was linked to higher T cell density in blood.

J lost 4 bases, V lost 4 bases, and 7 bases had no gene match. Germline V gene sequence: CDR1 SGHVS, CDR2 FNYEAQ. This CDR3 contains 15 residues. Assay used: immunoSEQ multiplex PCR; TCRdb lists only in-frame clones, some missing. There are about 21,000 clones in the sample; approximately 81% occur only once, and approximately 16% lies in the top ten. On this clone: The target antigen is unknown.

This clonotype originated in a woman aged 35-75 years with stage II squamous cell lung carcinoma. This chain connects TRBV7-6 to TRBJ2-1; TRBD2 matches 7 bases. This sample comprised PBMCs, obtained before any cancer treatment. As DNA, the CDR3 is TGTGCCAGCAGCTGGGGCGGGAGTCGGTACAATGAGCAGTTCTTC. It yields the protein CASSWGGSRYNEQFF.